Following are 27 T cell receptor beta chains from one sample sequenced in a study of blood T cell repertoires in COVID-19. Here immunoSEQ multiplex PCR was the method, and the copy in TCRdb shows in-frame clones only, minus some. Of 90,000 to 120,000 clones listed, roughly 90% are singletons. Sequences were obtained from peripheral blood. Receptor source: a man aged 35 to 55 with active or convalescent COVID-19.

The rearrangement uses TRBV28 and TRBJ2-7; TRBD1 might be the D (6 bases). The germline gives CDR1 MDHEN, CDR2 SYDVKM. With 6 bases removed from V and 0 bases from J, the gap between germline ends came to 15 bases. This CDR3 is built from 15 residues. The CDR3 region is CASSPTGQSSYEQYF. DNA for the CDR3: TGTGCCAGCAGCCCTACCGGACAGTCCTCCTACGAGCAGTACTTC.

This clone came up a few times. The genes are TRBV2 and TRBJ2-7, with 8 bases that match TRBD2. Trimming at V came to 7 bases and at J to 0 bases, leaving 14 bases not matched to a gene. This CDR3 has 17 residues. The germline V gene has CDR1 SNHLY and CDR2 FYNNEI. The CDR3 coding sequence is TGTGCCAGCATCAAGCTCCATAGCGGGGTCAGCTCCTACGAGCAGTACTTC. Translating gives CASIKLHSGVSSYEQYF.

The rearrangement links TRBV6-4 to TRBJ2-1, with D maybe TRBD1 (5 bases). CDR1 MRHNA and CDR2 SNTAGT come from the germline V gene. Trimming cost V 2 bases and J 10 bases, with 12 bases left between them. The CDR3 is 13 amino acids. In DNA form, the CDR3 reads TGTGCCAGCAGTGACGCAGGGTCAGGAGAGCAGTTCTTC. Translated: CASSDAGSGEQFF.

V gene TRBV2 combines with J gene TRBJ2-7, with D perhaps TRBD2 (6 bases). The CDR3 loop spans 12 amino acids. From germline, CDR1 is SNHLY and CDR2 FYNNEI. The ends were cut back, 6 bases at V and 3 bases at J, with 9 bases in the middle. The CDR3 spells CASRAGSYEQYF. CDR3 coding DNA: TGTGCCAGCAGGGCCGGGAGCTACGAGCAGTACTTC.

The V and J genes are TRBV7-7 and TRBJ2-7, with 12 bases fitting TRBD2. The CDR3 length is 15 residues. Germline assignment: CDR1 SSHAT and CDR2 FNYEAQ (reference sequence). The junction had 5 bases not matched to a gene; V was cut back by 5 bases and J by 3 bases. CDR3 DNA: TGTGCCAGCAGCCGAGGACTAGCGGGAAACTACGAGCAGTACTTC. It encodes CASSRGLAGNYEQYF.

CDR3 protein: CAWSVSGDEFF. In nucleotides, the CDR3 is TGTGCCTGGAGTGTCTCGGGAGATGAGTTCTTC. The chain couples TRBV30 to TRBJ2-1, with a weak D call TRBD2 (6 bases). V lost 0 bases, J lost 14 bases, and 11 bases lay in between. Germline values: CDR1 GTSNPN, CDR2 SVGIG (reference sequence). The CDR3 has 11 residues.

V is TRBV5-4 and J is TRBJ2-5; D ambiguous. In germline, CDR1 is SGHNT, CDR2 YYREEE (reference sequence). CDR3 length equals 13 residues. V shed 5 bases and J shed 3 bases, with 11 bases lying between them. DNA of the CDR3: TGTGCCAGCAGTTCCGACGGAGAAGAGACCCAGTACTTC. The encoded protein is CASSSDGEETQYF.

In this sample, this clone turned up once. The J gene is TRBJ2-7, the V gene TRBV7-9; TRBD2 is a possible D gene (5 bases). CDR3 length: 15 residues. Trimming took off 3 bases at V and 3 bases at J, with 15 bases between the two ends. Per germline, CDR1 SEHNR and CDR2 FQNEAQ (reference sequence). Written as DNA, the CDR3 is TGTGCCAGCAGCTTTCTCGGGGAATTAAGCTACGAGCAGTACTTC. Translation gives CASSFLGELSYEQYF.

The rearrangement uses TRBV6-6 and TRBJ1-2, with D unresolved. Looked up from germline, CDR1 is MNHNY and CDR2 is SVGAGI (reference sequence). The length of the CDR3 is 13 residues. Trimming removed 3 bases at V and 5 bases at J, with 10 bases between. The CDR3 is CASSYGGSYGYTF. The CDR3 DNA reads TGTGCCAGCAGTTATGGAGGGAGTTATGGCTACACCTTC.

V and J are TRBV7-3 and TRBJ2-1; 7 bases map to TRBD2. The CDR3 extends over 15 amino acids. Trimming at V came to 2 bases and at J to 6 bases, leaving 7 bases not matched to a gene. In germline, CDR1 is SGHTA, CDR2 FQGTGA. The CDR3 loop reads CASSLLGLERNEQFF. CDR3 DNA sequence: TGTGCCAGCAGCTTACTTGGACTAGAGCGCAATGAGCAGTTCTTC.

The J gene is TRBJ2-2, the V gene TRBV2; TRBD1 agrees at 10 bases. Germline V gene data show CDR1 as SNHLY and CDR2 as FYNNEI. With V trimmed by 6 bases and J by 4 bases, 5 bases remained unmatched. The CDR3 contains 15 residues. CDR3 in amino acids: CASSKGQGSTGELFF. As DNA, the CDR3 is TGTGCCAGCAGCAAGGGACAGGGGAGCACCGGGGAGCTGTTTTTT.

This rearrangement joins TRBV4-3 to TRBJ2-1; 12 nucleotides align to TRBD2. Germline trimming cut 0 bases from V and 9 bases from J; bases unmatched to any gene: 9. The CDR3 length is 17 residues. CDR1 is LGHNA and CDR2 is YSLEER in the germline V gene. CDR3 protein: CASSQERASGRASEQFF. CDR3 sequence (DNA): TGCGCCAGCAGCCAAGAAAGGGCTAGCGGGAGGGCCAGTGAGCAGTTCTTC.

The chain couples TRBV5-6 to TRBJ1-2, with D perhaps matching TRBD1 (5 bases). Trimming stripped 1 base from V and 0 bases from J, with 16 bases between. The CDR3 is 17 amino acids. The germline gives CDR1 SGHDT, CDR2 YYEEEE. CDR3 in amino acids: CASSLLAGLASNYGYTF. CDR3 nucleotides: TGTGCCAGCAGCTTGCTCGCAGGGCTTGCTTCTAACTATGGCTACACCTTC.

J is TRBJ1-1 and V is TRBV19; no clear D. CDR3 size: 14 residues. Trimming left V 3 bases short and J 10 bases short, with 18 bases between. Germline CDR1 and CDR2: LNHDA and SQIVND (reference sequence). The CDR3 DNA is TGTGCCAGTAGTATCGTAGCCGCCAAACCCTCAGCTTTCTTT. Translating it yields CASSIVAAKPSAFF.

The chain carries TRBV19 and TRBJ2-1; D is ambiguous. This CDR3 is built from 12 residues. The V and J ends lost 7 bases and 6 bases respectively, with 10 bases between them. Per the germline V gene, CDR1 is LNHDA and CDR2 is SQIVND (reference sequence). The CDR3 bases are TGTGCCAGTACCCTACCCTCCAATGAGCAGTTCTTC. Protein: CASTLPSNEQFF.

The chain links TRBV7-2 to TRBJ2-7, with 15 nucleotides matching TRBD2. V shed 3 bases and J 5 bases; nucleotides not matched to a gene: 11. The V gene's germline CDR1 is SGHTA and CDR2 FQGNSA. The CDR3 is made up of 18 amino acids. CDR3 loop: CASSLTGTSGRQGNEQYF. In nucleotides, the CDR3 is TGTGCCAGCAGCTTGACCGGGACTAGCGGGAGGCAGGGGAACGAGCAGTACTTC. Full variable domain (outside the CDR3, taken from reference TRBV7-2 and TRBJ2-7): GAGVSQSPSNKVTEKGKDVELRCDPISGHTALYWYRQSLGQGLEFLIYFQGNSAPDKSGLPSDRFSAERTGGSVSTLTIQRTQQEDSAVYLCASSLTGTSGRQGNEQYFGPGTRLTVT.

V usage is TRBV7-2 and J usage is TRBJ2-7; TRBD1 might be the D (6 bases). Germline lookup yields CDR1 SGHTA and CDR2 FQGNSA. Trimming cost V 2 bases and J 3 bases, with 14 bases left between them. The CDR3 covers 15 residues. In nucleotides, the CDR3 is TGTGCCAGCAGCTTACTATGGACAGAGAGCTACGAGCAGTACTTC. Its translation is CASSLLWTESYEQYF.

The table lists this clone with a few counts. This chain links TRBV18 with TRBJ2-4, with 7 bases aligning to TRBD1. This CDR3 contains 20 residues. The germline CDR1 and CDR2 sequences are KGHSH and LQKENI. Trimming at V came to 2 bases and at J to 0 bases, leaving 16 bases not matched to a gene. This CDR3 is CASSPITGTVDVLAKNIQYF. CDR3 nucleotides: TGTGCCAGCTCACCAATTACTGGGACAGTCGACGTTTTAGCCAAAAACATTCAGTACTTC.

Only one count was recorded for this clone. The chain has TRBV15 and TRBJ2-3; the D is unclear. From germline, CDR1 is LNHNV and CDR2 YYDKDF (reference sequence). The CDR3 runs 15 residues. V dropped 0 bases and J dropped 7 bases, with 14 bases sitting between them. This chain's CDR3 is CATSRDFTQAHTQYF. The CDR3, as DNA: TGTGCCACCAGCAGAGATTTCACTCAGGCCCATACGCAGTATTTT.

This rearrangement joins TRBV7-2 to TRBJ2-5; 9 positions agree with TRBD2. Per germline, CDR1 SGHTA and CDR2 FQGNSA. The V gene end was trimmed by 7 bases and the J gene end by 5 bases; junction bases not matched to a gene: 11. This CDR3 is built from 15 residues. The CDR3 DNA is TGTGCCAGCACTTTAAGCGGGAGGTCTATTGAGACCCAGTACTTC. Its translation is CASTLSGRSIETQYF.

The chain uses TRBV19 and TRBJ1-1, with D perhaps matching TRBD1 (5 bases). The germline V gene encodes CDR1 LNHDA and CDR2 SQIVND (reference sequence). The CDR3 covers 14 residues. V was cut by 6 bases and J by 3 bases, with 14 bases left in between. The chain's CDR3 is CASSYRPSDTEAFF. The CDR3 nucleotides are TGTGCCAGTAGCTACAGGCCGTCAGACACTGAAGCTTTCTTT.

V usage is TRBV6-5 and J usage is TRBJ2-2, with D perhaps matching TRBD2 (6 bases). The CDR3 extends over 14 amino acids. CDR1 and CDR2 (germline): MNHEY, SVGAGI. V lost 4 bases and J 3 bases, leaving 9 bases between the germline ends. The DNA of the CDR3 is TGTGCCAGCAGTTCGGAGGGAGACACCGGGGAGCTGTTTTTT. It codes for CASSSEGDTGELFF.

V gene TRBV4-2 combines with J gene TRBJ2-3; D unclear. CDR3 length: 14 amino acids. CDR1 LGHNA and CDR2 YNFKEQ come from the germline V gene. Trimming removed 0 bases from V and 7 bases from J, with 11 bases in between. The CDR3 sequence: CASSQESVGYTQYF. CDR3 nucleotide sequence: TGTGCCAGCAGCCAAGAGAGCGTTGGATATACGCAGTATTTT.

The CDR3 is CASSIFPGQSAFF. The CDR3 DNA sequence: TGTGCCAGTAGTATTTTTCCAGGACAGTCGGCTTTCTTT. The rearrangement joins TRBV19 to TRBJ1-1; possible D gene TRBD1, 6 bases. The length of the CDR3 is 13 residues. Germline CDR1 LNHDA, CDR2 SQIVND (reference sequence). Trimming shortened V by 3 bases and J by 11 bases, and 16 bases separated the two germline ends.

J is TRBJ2-1 and V is TRBV11-2, with TRBD2 matching 10 bases. Germline-derived CDR1 and CDR2 are SGHAT and FQNNGV. The CDR3 length is 18 residues. Trimming cost V 3 bases and J 0 bases; bases outside gene matches: 8. The CDR3 bases are TGTGCCAGCAGCTTCGGCCTAGCGGGAGAGGTCTCCTACAATGAGCAGTTCTTC. This sequence encodes CASSFGLAGEVSYNEQFF.

This chain links TRBV6-5 with TRBJ1-2; D is unresolved. V shed 0 bases and J shed 4 bases, with 12 bases lying between them. In germline, CDR1 is MNHEY, CDR2 SVGAGI. The CDR3 consists of 15 residues. The CDR3 DNA is TGTGCCAGCAGTTACTCGTTTAGGGAGGGCTATGGCTACACCTTC. Amino acids: CASSYSFREGYGYTF.

The V call is TRBV27, the J call TRBJ1-2; a weak D match, TRBD1 (5 bases). Germline CDR1 MNHEY, CDR2 SMNVEV (reference sequence). This CDR3 is 16 amino acids long. The ends were cut back, 5 bases at V and 5 bases at J, with 21 bases in the middle. CDR3 protein: CASSPQPGLPSYGYTF. DNA of the CDR3: TGTGCCAGCAGTCCGCAACCGGGACTCCCATCTTATGGCTACACCTTC.